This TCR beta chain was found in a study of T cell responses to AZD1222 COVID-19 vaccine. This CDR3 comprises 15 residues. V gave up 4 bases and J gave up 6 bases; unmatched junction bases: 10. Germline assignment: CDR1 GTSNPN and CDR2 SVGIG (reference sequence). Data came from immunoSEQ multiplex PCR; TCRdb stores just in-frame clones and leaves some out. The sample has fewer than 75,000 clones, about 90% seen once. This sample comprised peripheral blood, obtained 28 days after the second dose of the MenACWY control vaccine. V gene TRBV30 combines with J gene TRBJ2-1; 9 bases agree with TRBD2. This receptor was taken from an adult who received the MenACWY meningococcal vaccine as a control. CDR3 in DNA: TGTGCCTGGACCCTATTGGGCGGGAGGGCCAATGAGCAGTTCTTC. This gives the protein CAWTLLGGRANEQFF.